A selection of T cell receptor beta chains follows, all from one sample in a study of cytotoxic CD8 clonotypes in ibrutinib-treated CLL. Method: immunoSEQ multiplex PCR; TCRdb's copy keeps in-frame clones and lacks some. The sample consists of roughly 180,000 clones, roughly 80% of them appearing once. The material was PBMCs, obtained after 24 months of ibrutinib treatment. The origin of the receptors is a human donor with chronic lymphocytic leukemia. Both conserved end residues are part of each CDR3. A D gene is named only where the DNA matches it firmly. Clone size appears in some rows only: once, few, many, or a class for an expanded clone.

j_call | v_call | clone_size | cdr3_length | d_call | cdr3_aa | cdr3_nt
TRBJ2-3 | TRBV18 | . | 15 | . | CASSALFARTDTQYF | TGTGCCAGCTCAGCTTTATTTGCGCGCACAGATACGCAGTATTTT
TRBJ2-7 | TRBV18 | once | 13 | TRBD2 | CASSPRLAGDKYF | TGTGCCAGCTCACCTCGACTAGCGGGGGATAAGTACTTC
TRBJ2-7 | TRBV29-1 | . | 12 | TRBD1 | CSVRGQTYEQYF | TGCAGCGTTCGGGGACAGACCTACGAGCAGTACTTC
TRBJ1-3 | TRBV7-3 | . | 15 | . | CASSQQGQGGNTIYF | TGTGCCAGCAGCCAACAGGGTCAGGGTGGAAACACCATATATTTT
TRBJ1-4 | TRBV27 | many | 14 | . | CASSLVGAGEKLFF | TGTGCCAGCAGTTTAGTAGGGGCGGGCGAAAAACTGTTTTTT
TRBJ1-1 | TRBV5-5 | few | 14 | . | CASSLTQRNTEAFF | TGTGCCAGCAGCTTGACACAAAGGAACACTGAAGCTTTCTTT
TRBJ1-2 | TRBV5-1 | once | 13 | . | CASSLEGPNGYTF | TGCGCCAGCAGCTTGGAGGGCCCGAATGGCTACACCTTC
TRBJ1-1 | TRBV6-6 | once | 13 | . | CASITPPATEAFF | TGTGCCAGCATCACACCCCCCGCCACTGAAGCTTTCTTT
TRBJ2-1 | TRBV10-3 | . | 15 | . | CAISEASGATYEQFF | TGTGCCATCAGTGAGGCCTCGGGAGCAACCTATGAGCAGTTCTTC
TRBJ2-7 | TRBV7-2 | . | 13 | TRBD1 | CASSLVTGYEQYF | TGTGCCAGCAGCTTAGTGACAGGGTACGAGCAGTACTTC
TRBJ2-7 | TRBV30 | . | 12 | . | CAWNSPNYEQYF | TGTGCCTGGAACAGCCCTAATTACGAGCAGTACTTC
TRBJ1-3 | TRBV6-5 | once | 15 | TRBD1 | CASREDRSSGNTIYF | TGTGCCAGCAGAGAGGACAGGAGCTCTGGAAACACCATATATTTT
TRBJ1-3 | TRBV9 | once | 14 | . | CASSYATTGNTIYF | TGTGCCAGCAGCTACGCAACAACTGGAAACACCATATATTTT
TRBJ1-1 | TRBV7-2 | . | 16 | TRBD1 | CASSLAPAGGGTEAFF | TGTGCCAGCAGCTTAGCCCCAGCAGGGGGGGGAACTGAAGCTTTCTTT
TRBJ1-1 | TRBV7-8 | . | 12 | TRBD1 | CASSFSTGAAFF | TGTGCCAGCAGCTTTTCAACAGGGGCGGCTTTCTTT
TRBJ2-7 | TRBV28 | once | 15 | . | CASSLDRLWMWKQYF | TGTGCCAGCAGTCTGGACAGACTTTGGATGTGGAAGCAGTACTTC